Shown below are 28 T cell receptor beta chains from a single sample sequenced in a study of shared clonotypes between healthy human individuals. TCRdb's table, derived via immunoSEQ multiplex PCR, lists solely in-frame clones and lacks some. The sample gives about 490,000 clones, about 80% of which show up once; 12% is in the top ten. Sample: PBMCs. All receptors come from a woman aged 40-49 years in good health. Some clones in this sample may be carry-over from other donors' samples.

The rearrangement uses TRBV28 and TRBJ2-7; 8 nucleotides line up with TRBD2. With V trimmed by 2 bases and J by 4 bases, 10 bases remained unmatched. The CDR3 has 16 residues. Germline CDR1 reads MDHEN; CDR2 reads SYDVKM. CDR3 bases: TGTGCCAGCAGTTTAGGTCTGGGGACTAGAGCTTACGAGCAGTACTTC. It encodes CASSLGLGTRAYEQYF. Based on the CDR3 plus reference TRBV28 and TRBJ2-7, the full variable domain is DVKVTQSSRYLVKRTGEKVFLECVQDMDHENMFWYRQDPGLGLRLIYFSYDVKMKEKGDIPEGYSVSREKKERFSLILESASTNQTSMYLCASSLGLGTRAYEQYFGPGTRLTVT.

This clone was observed once. A far bigger clonotype differs at one base, so this is likely a read error. This sample also contains other DNA sequences that code for the same CDR3. The V and J genes are TRBV2 and TRBJ1-1; 7 bases align to TRBD1. The germline gives CDR1 SNHLY, CDR2 FYNNEI. Germline trimming cut 5 bases from V and 8 bases from J; bases unmatched to any gene: 11. The CDR3 sequence is 14 residues long. This chain's CDR3 is CASSKETGSREAFF. The CDR3 nucleotides are TGTGCCAGCAGTAAAGAGACAGGGAGTAGGGAAGCTTTCTTT.

V is TRBV30 and J is TRBJ1-6; D possibly corresponds to TRBD1 (6 bases). Trimming pared 8 bases from V and 9 bases from J, leaving 14 bases between. There are 12 residues in the CDR3. CDR1 and CDR2 from the germline V gene are GTSNPN and SVGIG (reference sequence). CDR3 in DNA: TGTGCCGGGGGCAGGGTTGGTTCACCCCTCCACTTT. Protein product: CAGGRVGSPLHF.

This chain uses TRBV23-1 with TRBJ2-5, with a possible D match to TRBD1 (5 bases). TRBV23-1 is flagged as an ORF with uncertain function. The CDR3 is 17 amino acids. The V and J ends lost 0 bases and 2 bases respectively, with 16 bases between them. The CDR3 DNA reads as TGCGCCAGCAGTCAATCTGCCAGGGTGTCTCTGCAAGAGACCCAGTACTTC. Its protein product is CASSQSARVSLQETQYF.

The rearrangement uses TRBV28 and TRBJ2-2; the match to TRBD2 covers 12 bases. Germline CDR1 MDHEN, CDR2 SYDVKM. The CDR3 covers 16 residues. Losses at the gene ends were 3 bases for V and 5 bases for J; bases not matched to a gene: 4. The CDR3 reads CASSFPTSGGTGELFF. CDR3 DNA sequence: TGTGCCAGCAGTTTCCCGACTAGCGGGGGTACCGGGGAGCTGTTTTTT.

J is TRBJ2-1 and V is TRBV5-4; 9 nucleotides match TRBD1. This CDR3 is built from 14 residues. V shed 6 bases, J shed 8 bases, and the junction held 9 bases outside the gene matches. Germline loops: CDR1 SGHNT, CDR2 YYREEE (reference sequence). For the CDR3, the DNA is TGTGCCAGCAAACCCGGGACAGGGTGGGATGAGCAGTTCTTC. This encodes CASKPGTGWDEQFF.

The chain recombines TRBV29-1 with TRBJ2-7; TRBD2 matches 8 bases. Germline V gives CDR1 SQVTM, CDR2 ANQGSEA. The CDR3 loop spans 13 amino acids. J lost 3 bases, V lost 4 bases, and 5 bases had no gene match. This CDR3 reads CSVGSAGGYEQYF. The CDR3 nucleotides read TGCAGCGTTGGGTCTGCGGGAGGCTACGAGCAGTACTTC.

The chain carries TRBV10-2 and TRBJ1-4; D is uncertain. The V and J ends lost 2 bases and 0 bases respectively, with 13 bases between them. CDR1 is WSHSY, CDR2 SAAADI, per germline. The CDR3 length is 17 residues. The CDR3 reads CASSETYGRTTNEKLFF. In DNA, the CDR3 is TGCGCCAGCAGTGAGACCTACGGACGGACAACTAATGAAAAACTGTTTTTT.

There are many counts of this clone. This sample includes further DNA sequences coding for the same CDR3. This chain links TRBV11-3 with TRBJ1-5; unclear D gene. Germline CDR1 is SGHNT and CDR2 is YENEEA. V lost 1 base and J lost 4, with 5 bases in between. The CDR3 covers 13 residues. CDR3 sequence reads: CASSLVRNQPQHF. Written as DNA, the CDR3 is TGTGCCAGCAGCTTAGTCCGGAATCAGCCCCAGCATTTT.

The V gene is TRBV7-9, the J gene TRBJ2-3; D may correspond to TRBD1 or TRBD2 (6 bases each). The CDR3 is 14 amino acids. The ends were cut back, 3 bases at V and 4 bases at J, with 11 bases in the middle. Germline values: CDR1 SEHNR, CDR2 FQNEAQ (reference sequence). Here the CDR3 reads CASSLGGVPDTQYF. The CDR3 DNA follows: TGTGCCAGCAGCTTGGGGGGCGTCCCAGATACGCAGTATTTT.

The J gene is TRBJ1-4, the V gene TRBV30; D is ambiguous. Per germline, CDR1 GTSNPN and CDR2 SVGIG (reference sequence). The CDR3 spans 13 residues. V lost 0 bases to trimming and J lost 7 bases, with 9 bases between them. The CDR3 sequence is CAWSVMGSEKLFF. For the CDR3, the DNA is TGTGCCTGGAGTGTGATGGGGAGTGAAAAACTGTTTTTT. Full variable domain (outside the CDR3, taken from reference TRBV30 and TRBJ1-4): SQTIHQWPATLVQPVGSPLSLECTVEGTSNPNLYWYRQAAGRGLQLLFYSVGIGQISSEVPQNLSASRPQDRQFILSSKKLLLSDSGFYLCAWSVMGSEKLFFGSGTQLSVL.

The J gene is TRBJ1-3, the V gene TRBV18; D might be TRBD1 (5 bases). There are 15 residues in the CDR3. CDR1 and CDR2 (germline): KGHSH, LQKENI. Trimming took 3 bases from V and 6 from J, leaving 15 bases between them. CDR3 sequence (DNA): TGTGCCAGCTCACCTCCGGGACGGGTGGAAAACACCATATATTTT. Protein sequence: CASSPPGRVENTIYF.

CDR3 sequence reads: CASSLGDRGPNTEAFF. DNA of the CDR3: TGTGCCAGCAGCTTAGGGGACAGGGGGCCGAACACTGAAGCTTTCTTT. This chain joins TRBV7-3 and TRBJ1-1, with 12 nucleotides matching TRBD1. Germline V gives CDR1 SGHTA, CDR2 FQGTGA. The length of the CDR3 is 16 residues. V shed 2 bases and J 1 base; nucleotides not matched to a gene: 2.

Details on this clone: This same CDR3 is encoded by further DNA sequences in the sample. The chain combines TRBV11-2 with TRBJ1-2; D is undetermined. V was clipped by 0 bases and J by 6 bases, with 11 bases between them. The CDR3 consists of 14 residues. Germline loops: CDR1 SGHAT, CDR2 FQNNGV. The CDR3 spells CASSLDRRVHGYTF. The CDR3 region has the DNA TGTGCCAGCAGCTTAGATCGGAGGGTTCATGGCTACACCTTC.

Here the CDR3 reads CASSTRGYDQPQHF. CDR3 sequence (DNA): TGTGCCAGCAGTACCAGGGGGTACGATCAGCCCCAGCATTTT. The genes are TRBV6-5 and TRBJ1-5, with 7 bases lining up with TRBD1. CDR1 is MNHEY and CDR2 is SVGAGI in the germline V gene. This CDR3 spans 14 amino acids. V lost 5 bases to trimming and J lost 5 bases; unmatched junction nucleotides: 6.

Worth noting for this clone: Other DNA sequences in the same sample also yield this CDR3. The V gene is TRBV18, the J gene TRBJ2-1; D is undetermined. The CDR3 runs 11 residues. With 6 bases removed from V and 2 bases from J, the gap between germline ends came to 2 bases. Germline V gene sequence: CDR1 KGHSH, CDR2 LQKENI. The CDR3 region has the DNA TGTGCCAGCTCGCCCTACAATGAGCAGTTCTTC. Encoded protein: CASSPYNEQFF.

The chain's CDR3 is CSTAGVPPSSYNEQFF. CDR3 DNA: TGCAGCACCGCTGGGGTCCCTCCGTCCTCCTACAATGAGCAGTTCTTC. The rearrangement uses TRBV29-1 and TRBJ2-1; D is uncertain. The V end was cut by 8 bases, the J end by 0 bases, with 20 bases between. This CDR3 is 16 amino acids long. The germline gives CDR1 SQVTM, CDR2 ANQGSEA.

The V gene is TRBV7-2, the J gene TRBJ1-1; maybe TRBD1 (5 bases). The CDR3 contains 13 residues. V was cut by 5 bases and J by 4 bases, with 11 bases left in between. Germline V gene data show CDR1 as SGHTA and CDR2 as FQGNSA. The CDR3 DNA follows: TGTGCCAGCAGCCAAGCGAGGGGCACTGAAGCTTTCTTT. This codes for CASSQARGTEAFF.

The chain is built from TRBV7-6 and TRBJ2-1; D is unresolved. Per the germline V gene, CDR1 is SGHVS and CDR2 is FNYEAQ. The CDR3 length is 16 residues. V lost 1 base and J 1 base, leaving 11 bases between the germline ends. CDR3 region: CASSLGGSISYNEQFF. In DNA, the CDR3 is TGTGCCAGCAGCTTAGGGGGAAGTATATCCTACAATGAGCAGTTCTTC. Filled out from reference TRBV7-6 and TRBJ2-1, the complete variable domain reads GAGVSQSPRYKVTKRGQDVALRCDPISGHVSLYWYRQALGQGPEFLTYFNYEAQQDKSGLPNDRFSAERPEGSISTLTIQRTEQRDSAMYRCASSLGGSISYNEQFFGPGTRLTVL.

The chain carries TRBV11-2 and TRBJ2-7; TRBD1 matches at 7 bases. Germline CDR1 and CDR2: SGHAT and FQNNGV. Unmatched junction bases numbered 5, after V lost 6 bases and J lost 3 bases. The CDR3 covers 13 residues. The CDR3 nucleotides are TGTGCCAGCAGTTATACAGGGGTCTACGAGCAGTACTTC. Translating it yields CASSYTGVYEQYF.

The rearrangement joins TRBV6-4 to TRBJ2-1; 8 bases agree with TRBD2. This CDR3 has 14 amino acids. Germline loops: CDR1 MRHNA, CDR2 SNTAGT. V lost 4 bases, J lost 6 bases, and 5 bases stayed unmatched. DNA for the CDR3: TGTGCCAGCAGTGTGACTAGCGCACTCAATGAGCAGTTCTTC. Translating it yields CASSVTSALNEQFF.

The V gene is TRBV28, the J gene TRBJ2-3, with 9 positions matching TRBD2. Germline V lookup: CDR1 MDHEN, CDR2 SYDVKM. The CDR3 is 16 residues long. V lost 0 bases, J lost 6 bases, and 7 bases stayed unmatched. The CDR3 sequence is CASSLWGSGSRDTQYF. CDR3 nucleotides: TGTGCCAGCAGTTTATGGGGTAGCGGGAGCCGGGATACGCAGTATTTT.

This chain links TRBV15 with TRBJ2-1; TRBD2 agrees at 11 bases. V was clipped by 2 bases and J by 3 bases; unmatched bases: 12. Looked up from germline, CDR1 is LNHNV and CDR2 is YYDKDF (reference sequence). CDR3 size: 19 residues. The CDR3 DNA reads as TGTGCCACCAGCAGAAGGCGTCTTAAGGGACTAGCGGTCTACAATGAGCAGTTCTTC. Protein product: CATSRRRLKGLAVYNEQFF.

V usage is TRBV9 and J usage is TRBJ2-3, with a possible D match to TRBD1 (6 bases). Germline CDR1 reads SGDLS; CDR2 reads YYNGEE. V was trimmed by 3 bases and J by 2 bases, leaving 16 bases between them. The CDR3 sequence is 16 residues long. For the CDR3, the DNA is TGTGCCAGCAGCGCCTCCGCAGGGGCCCACACAGATACGCAGTATTTT. Its translation is CASSASAGAHTDTQYF.

The genes are TRBV11-3 and TRBJ2-1, with 11 bases aligning to TRBD2. CDR1 is SGHNT and CDR2 is YENEEA in the germline V gene. The CDR3 length is 14 residues. The ends lost 3 bases at V and 9 bases at J; junction bases unmatched: 4. The CDR3 bases are TGTGCCAGCAGCTTTCTAGCGGGAGGCGGTGAGCAGTTCTTC. Encoded protein: CASSFLAGGGEQFF.

The chain has TRBV27 and TRBJ1-5; D not certain. From germline, CDR1 is MNHEY and CDR2 SMNVEV (reference sequence). The length of the CDR3 is 14 residues. With 3 bases removed from V and 6 bases from J, the gap between germline ends came to 12 bases. CDR3 in amino acids: CASSLGGSGQPQHF. Written as DNA, the CDR3 is TGTGCCAGCAGTTTGGGAGGGTCTGGTCAGCCCCAGCATTTT.

V gene TRBV5-1 combines with J gene TRBJ2-6; D gene uncertain. V was trimmed by 3 bases and J by 0 bases, leaving 13 bases between them. Germline V gene sequence: CDR1 SGHRS, CDR2 YFSETQ. The CDR3 totals 17 residues. The CDR3 bases are TGCGCCAGCAGCTGGGCAGGTCTGTCCTCTGGGGCCAACGTCCTGACTTTC. The encoded protein is CASSWAGLSSGANVLTF.

The chain recombines TRBV28 with TRBJ2-1, with 9 nucleotides matching TRBD1. The CDR3 length is 16 residues. CDR1 MDHEN and CDR2 SYDVKM come from the germline V gene. V lost 6 bases to trimming and J lost 5 bases; unmatched junction nucleotides: 11. The CDR3, as DNA: TGTGCCAGCAGAGGACAGGGGTTTCGCACAGACAATGAGCAGTTCTTC. Protein sequence: CASRGQGFRTDNEQFF.